This T cell receptor (beta chain) was obtained from a study of T cell repertoires in cytomegalovirus infection. Across the study: Newly reported HLA-C-restricted and thoroughly characterized HLA-B-restricted CMV epitopes were employed. Signatures in public TCR beta sequences pointed to both CMV infection and matching HLA type.

Study observations and caveats: The response measured ex vivo was dominated by TCR beta clonotypes (HLA-C-restricted and CMV-specific). Summed frequency of public TCR beta families distinguished CMV carriers with the relevant HLA.

Germline CDR1 is LGHNA and CDR2 is YNFKEQ. This CDR3 is built from 14 residues. The V gene lost 1 base and the J gene lost 4 bases, with 7 bases spanning the gap. MiXCR was run by TCRdb on the reads, yielding one entry per CDR3 protein. The table shows about 920,000 distinct CDR3 sequences, with 31% occurring only once. A remark on this clonotype: Its antigen is not identified.

The chain has TRBV4-2 and TRBJ2-2; D gene uncertain. Here the sequenced sample was cultured CD8+ T cells from PBMCs, taken from culture after CMV antigen stimulation. The TCR comes from a human donor in good health (CMV status not recorded). Some clones in this sample may be carry-over from other donors' samples. The CDR3 DNA reads TGTGCCAGCAGCCAAGGAAGGTCCACCGGGGAGCTGTTTTTT. Residues: CASSQGRSTGELFF.